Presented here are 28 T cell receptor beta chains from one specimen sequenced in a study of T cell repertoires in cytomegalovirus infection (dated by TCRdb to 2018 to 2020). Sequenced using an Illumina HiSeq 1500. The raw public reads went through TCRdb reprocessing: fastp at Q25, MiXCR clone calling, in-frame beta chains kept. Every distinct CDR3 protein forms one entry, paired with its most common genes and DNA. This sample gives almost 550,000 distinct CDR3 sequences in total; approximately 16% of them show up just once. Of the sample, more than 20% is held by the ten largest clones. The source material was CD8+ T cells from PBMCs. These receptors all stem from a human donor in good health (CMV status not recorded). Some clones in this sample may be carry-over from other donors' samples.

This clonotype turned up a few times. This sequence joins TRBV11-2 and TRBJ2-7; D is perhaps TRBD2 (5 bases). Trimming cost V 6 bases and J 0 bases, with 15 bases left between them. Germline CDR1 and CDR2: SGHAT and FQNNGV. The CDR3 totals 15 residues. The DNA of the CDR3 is TGTGCCAGCAGATTCGACTACTACAGCTCCTACGAGCAGTACTTC. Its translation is CASRFDYYSSYEQYF.

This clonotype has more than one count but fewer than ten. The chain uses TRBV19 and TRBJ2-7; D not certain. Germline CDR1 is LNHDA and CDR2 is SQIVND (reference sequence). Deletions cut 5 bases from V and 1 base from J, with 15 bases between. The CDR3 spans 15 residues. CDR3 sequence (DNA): TGTGCCAGTAGTCCCAACTGGCCCTTATCCTACGAGCAGTACTTC. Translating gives CASSPNWPLSYEQYF.

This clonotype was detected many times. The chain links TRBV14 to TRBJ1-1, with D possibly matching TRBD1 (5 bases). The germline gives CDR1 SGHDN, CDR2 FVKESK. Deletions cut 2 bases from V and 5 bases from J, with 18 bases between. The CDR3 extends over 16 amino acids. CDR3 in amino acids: CASSQSPGAASTEAFF. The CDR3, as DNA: TGTGCCAGCAGCCAATCCCCTGGGGCAGCCTCGACTGAAGCTTTCTTT.

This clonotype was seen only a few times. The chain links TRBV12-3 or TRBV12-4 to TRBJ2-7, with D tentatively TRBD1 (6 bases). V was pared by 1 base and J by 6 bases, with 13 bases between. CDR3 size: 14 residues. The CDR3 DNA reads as TGTGCCAGCAGTTTAGTCACAGGGTTGGGCGAGCAGTACTTC. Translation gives CASSLVTGLGEQYF.

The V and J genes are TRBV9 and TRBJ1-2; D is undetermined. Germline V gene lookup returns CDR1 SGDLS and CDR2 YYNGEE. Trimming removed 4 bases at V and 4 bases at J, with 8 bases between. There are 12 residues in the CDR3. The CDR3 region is CASSSRTYGYTF. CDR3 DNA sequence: TGTGCCAGCAGCAGCCGGACCTATGGCTACACCTTC.

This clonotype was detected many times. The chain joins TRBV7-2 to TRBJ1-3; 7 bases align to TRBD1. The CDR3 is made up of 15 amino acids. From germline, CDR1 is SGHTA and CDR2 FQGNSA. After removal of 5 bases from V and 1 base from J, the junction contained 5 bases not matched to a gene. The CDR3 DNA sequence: TGTGCCAGCAGCCACTACAGGGGTTCTGGAAACACCATATATTTT. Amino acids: CASSHYRGSGNTIYF.

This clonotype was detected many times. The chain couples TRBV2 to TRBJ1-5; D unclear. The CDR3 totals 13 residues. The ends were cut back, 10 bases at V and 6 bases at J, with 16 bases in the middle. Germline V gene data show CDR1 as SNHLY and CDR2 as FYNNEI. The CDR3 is CATKEGSRQPQHF. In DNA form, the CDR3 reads TGTGCCACCAAGGAGGGCTCTCGTCAGCCCCAGCATTTT. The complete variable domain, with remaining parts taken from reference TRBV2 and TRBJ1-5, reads EPEVTQTPSHQVTQMGQEVILRCVPISNHLYFYWYRQILGQKVEFLVSFYNNEISEKSEIFDDQFSVERPDGSNFTLKIRSTKLEDSAMYFCATKEGSRQPQHFGDGTRLSIL.

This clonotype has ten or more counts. The CDR3 here is CASSQSKDRVETQYF. In DNA form, the CDR3 reads TGTGCCAGCAGTCAATCGAAAGACAGGGTAGAGACCCAGTACTTC. V is TRBV7-9 and J is TRBJ2-5, with 7 positions matching TRBD1. The CDR3 consists of 15 residues. Germline CDR1 SEHNR, CDR2 FQNEAQ (reference sequence). The V segment lost 6 bases and the J segment 4 bases; nucleotides outside the gene matches: 11.

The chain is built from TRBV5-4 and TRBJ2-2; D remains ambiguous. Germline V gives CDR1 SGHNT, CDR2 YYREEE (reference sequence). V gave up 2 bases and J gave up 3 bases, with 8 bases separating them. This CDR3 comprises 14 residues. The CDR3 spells CASSLDTDTGELFF. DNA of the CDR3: TGTGCCAGCAGCTTAGATACTGACACCGGGGAGCTGTTTTTT.

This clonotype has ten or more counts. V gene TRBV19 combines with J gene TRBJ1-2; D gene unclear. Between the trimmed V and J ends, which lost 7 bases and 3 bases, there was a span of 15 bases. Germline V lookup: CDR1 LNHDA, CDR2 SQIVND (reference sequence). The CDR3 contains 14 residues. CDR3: CASTPRVGYYGYTF. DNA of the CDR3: TGTGCCAGTACCCCCAGAGTCGGGTACTATGGCTACACCTTC.

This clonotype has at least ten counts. CDR3: CASLAGGYTGELFF. The DNA of the CDR3 is TGTGCCAGCCTAGCGGGGGGTTACACCGGGGAGCTGTTTTTT. V gene TRBV27 combines with J gene TRBJ2-2; 11 bases are a match to TRBD2. Trimming cost V 8 bases and J 3 bases; bases outside gene matches: 2. The CDR3 has 14 amino acids. Germline V gene sequence: CDR1 MNHEY, CDR2 SMNVEV (reference sequence).

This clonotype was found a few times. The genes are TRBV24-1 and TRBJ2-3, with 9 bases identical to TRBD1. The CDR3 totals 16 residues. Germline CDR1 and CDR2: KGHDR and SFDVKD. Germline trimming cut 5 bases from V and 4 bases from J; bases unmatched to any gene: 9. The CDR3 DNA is TGTGCCACCAGTGGAGCGGGGACAGGGCTTGCAGATACGCAGTATTTT. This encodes CATSGAGTGLADTQYF.

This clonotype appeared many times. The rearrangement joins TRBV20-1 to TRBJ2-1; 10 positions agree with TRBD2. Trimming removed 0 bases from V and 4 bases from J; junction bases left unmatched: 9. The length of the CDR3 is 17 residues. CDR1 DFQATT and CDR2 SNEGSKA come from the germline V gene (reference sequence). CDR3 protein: CSARDSLAGDSYNEQFF. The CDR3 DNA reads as TGCAGTGCTAGAGATTCGCTAGCGGGAGATTCTTACAATGAGCAGTTCTTC.

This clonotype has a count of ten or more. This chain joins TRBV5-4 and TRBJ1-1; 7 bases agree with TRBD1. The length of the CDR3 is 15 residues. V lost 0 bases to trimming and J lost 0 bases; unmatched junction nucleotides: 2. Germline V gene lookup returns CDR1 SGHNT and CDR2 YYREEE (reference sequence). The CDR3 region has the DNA TGTGCCAGCAGCTTGGACAGGGGTGTGAACACTGAAGCTTTCTTT. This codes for CASSLDRGVNTEAFF.

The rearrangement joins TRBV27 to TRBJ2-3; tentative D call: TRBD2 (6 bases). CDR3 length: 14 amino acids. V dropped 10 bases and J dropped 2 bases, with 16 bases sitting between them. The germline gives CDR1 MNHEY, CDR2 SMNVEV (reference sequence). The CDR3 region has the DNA TGTGCCACCGAGGGACGGGGGATCACAGATACGCAGTATTTT. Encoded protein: CATEGRGITDTQYF.

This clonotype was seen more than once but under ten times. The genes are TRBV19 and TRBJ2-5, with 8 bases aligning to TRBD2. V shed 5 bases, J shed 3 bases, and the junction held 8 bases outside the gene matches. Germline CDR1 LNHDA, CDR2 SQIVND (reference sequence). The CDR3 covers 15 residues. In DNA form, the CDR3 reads TGTGCCAGTAGTCCGGACCGGGAGGGGAAAGAGACCCAGTACTTC. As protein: CASSPDREGKETQYF.

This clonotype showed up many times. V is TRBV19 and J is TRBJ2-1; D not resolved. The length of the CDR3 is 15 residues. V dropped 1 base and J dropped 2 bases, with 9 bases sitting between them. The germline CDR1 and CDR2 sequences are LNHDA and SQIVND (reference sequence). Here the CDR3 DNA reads TGTGCCAGTAGTATAGGCTGGATTACCTACAATGAGCAGTTCTTC. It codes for CASSIGWITYNEQFF.

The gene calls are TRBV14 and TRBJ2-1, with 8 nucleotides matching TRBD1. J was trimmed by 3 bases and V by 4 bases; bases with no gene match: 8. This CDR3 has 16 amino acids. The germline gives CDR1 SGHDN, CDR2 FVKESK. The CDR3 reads CASSRRPGQDYNEQFF. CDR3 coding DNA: TGTGCCAGCAGCCGACGTCCGGGACAGGACTACAATGAGCAGTTCTTC.

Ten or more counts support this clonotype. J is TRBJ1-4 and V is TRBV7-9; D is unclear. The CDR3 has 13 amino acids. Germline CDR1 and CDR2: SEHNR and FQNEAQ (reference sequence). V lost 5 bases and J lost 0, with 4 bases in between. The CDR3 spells CASSPATNEKLFF. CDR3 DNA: TGTGCCAGCAGCCCGGCAACTAATGAAAAACTGTTTTTT. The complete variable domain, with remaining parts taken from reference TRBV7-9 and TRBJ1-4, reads DTGVSQNPRHKITKRGQNVTFRCDPISEHNRLYWYRQTLGQGPEFLTYFQNEAQLEKSRLLSDRFSAERPKGSFSTLEIQRTEQGDSAMYLCASSPATNEKLFFGSGTQLSVL.

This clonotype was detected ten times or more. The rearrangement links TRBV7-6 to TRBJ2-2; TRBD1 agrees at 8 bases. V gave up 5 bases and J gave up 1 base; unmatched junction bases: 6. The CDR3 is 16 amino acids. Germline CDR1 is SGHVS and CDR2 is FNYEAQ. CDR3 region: CASSPRTGLNTGELFF. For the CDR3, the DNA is TGTGCCAGCAGCCCCCGGACAGGGTTGAACACCGGGGAGCTGTTTTTT.

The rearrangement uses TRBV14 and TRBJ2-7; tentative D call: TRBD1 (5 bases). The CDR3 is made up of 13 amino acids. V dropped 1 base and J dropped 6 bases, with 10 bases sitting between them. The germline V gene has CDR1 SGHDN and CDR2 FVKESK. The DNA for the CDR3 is TGTGCCAGCAGCCAAGTCGGGCAGGGCGAGCAGTACTTC. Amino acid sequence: CASSQVGQGEQYF.

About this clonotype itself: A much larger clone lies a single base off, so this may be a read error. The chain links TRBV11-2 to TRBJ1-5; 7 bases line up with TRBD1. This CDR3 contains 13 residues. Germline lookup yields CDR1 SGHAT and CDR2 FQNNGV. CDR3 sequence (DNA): TGTGTCAGCAGCTTAGGGACAGAGCTTCCCCAGCATTTT. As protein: CVSSLGTELPQHF. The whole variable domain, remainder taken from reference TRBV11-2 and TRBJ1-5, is EAGVAQSPRYKIIEKRQSVAFWCNPISGHATLYWYQQILGQGPKLLIQFQNNGVVDDSQLPKDRFSAERLKGVDSTLKIQPAKLEDSAVYLCVSSLGTELPQHFGDGTRLSIL.

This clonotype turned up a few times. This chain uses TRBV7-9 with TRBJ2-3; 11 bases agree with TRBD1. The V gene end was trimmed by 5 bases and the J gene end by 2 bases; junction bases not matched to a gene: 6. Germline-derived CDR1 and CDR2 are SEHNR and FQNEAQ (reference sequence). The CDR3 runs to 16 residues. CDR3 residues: CASSPPGQGDTDTQYF. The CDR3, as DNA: TGTGCCAGCAGCCCCCCGGGACAGGGGGACACAGATACGCAGTATTTT.

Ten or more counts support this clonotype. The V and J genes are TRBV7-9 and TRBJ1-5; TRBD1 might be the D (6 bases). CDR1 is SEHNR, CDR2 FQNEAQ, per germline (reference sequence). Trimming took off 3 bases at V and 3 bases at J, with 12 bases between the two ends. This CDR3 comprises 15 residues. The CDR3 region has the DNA TGTGCCAGCAGCTTGAGCGGACAGAACAATCAGCCCCAGCATTTT. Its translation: CASSLSGQNNQPQHF.

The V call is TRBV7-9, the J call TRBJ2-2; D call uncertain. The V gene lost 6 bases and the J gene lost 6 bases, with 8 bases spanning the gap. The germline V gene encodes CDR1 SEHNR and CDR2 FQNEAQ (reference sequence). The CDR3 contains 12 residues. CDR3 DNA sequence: TGTGCCAGCAGTTTTTTCGCCGGGGAGCTGTTTTTT. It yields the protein CASSFFAGELFF.

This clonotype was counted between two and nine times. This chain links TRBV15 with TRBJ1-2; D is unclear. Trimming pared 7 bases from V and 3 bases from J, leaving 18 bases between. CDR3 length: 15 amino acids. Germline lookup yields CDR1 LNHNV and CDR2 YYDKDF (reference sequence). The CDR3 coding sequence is TGTGCCACCACCTCCAGCCAAGGGAGCCACTATGGCTACACCTTC. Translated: CATTSSQGSHYGYTF. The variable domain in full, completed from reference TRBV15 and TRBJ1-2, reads DAMVIQNPRYQVTQFGKPVTLSCSQTLNHNVMYWYQQKSSQAPKLLFHYYDKDFNNEADTPDNFQSRRPNTSFCFLDIRSPGLGDTAMYLCATTSSQGSHYGYTFGSGTRLTVV.

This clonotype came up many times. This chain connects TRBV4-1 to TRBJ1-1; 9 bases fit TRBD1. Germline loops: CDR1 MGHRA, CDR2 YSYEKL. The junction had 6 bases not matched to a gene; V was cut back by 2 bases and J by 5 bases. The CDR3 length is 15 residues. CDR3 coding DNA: TGCGCCAGCAGCCAACCGGACAGGGGTTGGACTGAAGCTTTCTTT. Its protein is CASSQPDRGWTEAFF.

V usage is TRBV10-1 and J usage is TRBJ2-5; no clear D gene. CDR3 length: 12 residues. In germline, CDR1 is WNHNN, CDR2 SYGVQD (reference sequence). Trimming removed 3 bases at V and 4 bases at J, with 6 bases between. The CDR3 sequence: CASSEPGETQYF. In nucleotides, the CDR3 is TGCGCCAGCAGTGAACCTGGAGAGACCCAGTACTTC.